This T cell receptor beta chain was sequenced in a study of blood T cell repertoires in COVID-19. Study information: Samples of COVID-19 (acute and convalescent) were obtained from the United States, Italy and Spain.

The germline gives CDR1 MDHEN, CDR2 SYDVKM. The CDR3 spans 12 residues. Deletions cut 5 bases from V and 5 bases from J, with 9 bases between. Data came from immunoSEQ multiplex PCR; TCRdb stores just in-frame clones and leaves some out. The table includes about half a million clones, approximately 85% detected once. A note on this clone: Within the sample, other DNA sequences also encode this same CDR3.

This receptor was obtained from a human donor in a cohort sampled during active COVID-19. The chain employs TRBV28 and TRBJ2-5; D is uncertain. The sample consisted of peripheral blood. CDR3 sequence (DNA): TGTGCCAGCAGTCTTTTCGGGGAGACCCAGTACTTC. Amino acids: CASSLFGETQYF. The entire variable domain, with the rest obtained from reference TRBV28 and TRBJ2-5, is as follows: DVKVTQSSRYLVKRTGEKVFLECVQDMDHENMFWYRQDPGLGLRLIYFSYDVKMKEKGDIPEGYSVSREKKERFSLILESASTNQTSMYLCASSLFGETQYFGPGTRLLVL.